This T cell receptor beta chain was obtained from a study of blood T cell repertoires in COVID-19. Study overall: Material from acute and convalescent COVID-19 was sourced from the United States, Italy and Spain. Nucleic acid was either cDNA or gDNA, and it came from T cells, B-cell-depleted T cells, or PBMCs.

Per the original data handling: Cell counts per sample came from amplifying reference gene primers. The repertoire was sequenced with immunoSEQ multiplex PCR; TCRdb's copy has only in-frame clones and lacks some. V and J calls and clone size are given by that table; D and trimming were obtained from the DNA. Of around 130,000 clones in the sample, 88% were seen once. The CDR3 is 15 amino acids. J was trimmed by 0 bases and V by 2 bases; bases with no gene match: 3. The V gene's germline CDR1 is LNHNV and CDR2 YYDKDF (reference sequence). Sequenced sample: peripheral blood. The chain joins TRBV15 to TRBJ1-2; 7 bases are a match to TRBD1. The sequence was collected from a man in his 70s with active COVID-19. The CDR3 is CATSRPQGSNYGYTF. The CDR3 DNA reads TGTGCCACCAGCAGACCACAGGGGTCTAACTATGGCTACACCTTC. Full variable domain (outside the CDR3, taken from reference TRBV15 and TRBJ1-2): DAMVIQNPRYQVTQFGKPVTLSCSQTLNHNVMYWYQQKSSQAPKLLFHYYDKDFNNEADTPDNFQSRRPNTSFCFLDIRSPGLGDTAMYLCATSRPQGSNYGYTFGSGTRLTVV.